The 14 T cell receptor beta chains reported below all come from one sample, sequenced in a study of shared clonotypes between healthy human individuals. The method was immunoSEQ multiplex PCR; TCRdb's version includes in-frame clones alone and lacks a portion of them. The table includes hundreds of thousands of clones, approximately 79% detected once. What was sequenced was memory CD4+ T cells sorted from blood. Subset specified: CD45RA-negative fraction. Receptors were obtained from a woman in her twenties or thirties in good health.

The chain links TRBV7-8 to TRBJ1-1, with D uncertain. Deletions cut 6 bases from V and 2 bases from J, with 10 bases between. This CDR3 region has 13 residues. Germline V gene lookup returns CDR1 SGHVS and CDR2 FQNEAQ. CDR3 nucleotides: TGTGCCAGCAGGACCGAGAGTAACACTGAAGCTTTCTTT. Translated, it gives CASRTESNTEAFF.

This chain connects TRBV15 to TRBJ2-7; TRBD2 matches 11 bases. V lost 6 bases, J lost 2 bases, and 6 bases stayed unmatched. CDR1 is LNHNV, CDR2 YYDKDF, per germline (reference sequence). This CDR3 contains 15 residues. The CDR3 DNA reads as TGTGCCACCAGGGAGGGACTAGCGGAAACCTACGAGCAGTACTTC. It translates to CATREGLAETYEQYF.

J is TRBJ2-7 and V is TRBV30; unclear D gene. CDR3 length equals 11 residues. V lost 5 bases, J lost 6 bases, and 11 bases lay in between. Looked up from germline, CDR1 is GTSNPN and CDR2 is SVGIG (reference sequence). CDR3: CAWGLGSEQYF. The CDR3 DNA reads TGTGCCTGGGGATTGGGCAGCGAGCAGTACTTC.

V is TRBV19 and J is TRBJ1-5, with D unclear. The CDR3 is 16 amino acids. V was shortened by 1 base and J by 3 bases, with 13 bases between the two germline ends. The germline CDR1 and CDR2 sequences are LNHDA and SQIVND (reference sequence). In DNA form, the CDR3 reads TGTGCCAGTAGTATAGTATCTTGGCAGGACAATCAGCCCCAGCATTTT. Translated: CASSIVSWQDNQPQHF.

The gene calls are TRBV7-3 and TRBJ2-1; 7 bases line up with TRBD2. Germline CDR1 and CDR2: SGHTA and FQGTGA. Trimming cost V 6 bases and J 6 bases; bases outside gene matches: 20. The CDR3 sequence is 18 residues long. The CDR3 spells CASRKLQSGRGRSNEQFF. DNA of the CDR3: TGTGCCAGCAGGAAATTACAATCGGGGAGGGGACGGTCCAATGAGCAGTTCTTC.

This clone was seen at least ten times. This sample includes further DNA sequences coding for the same CDR3. CDR3 in DNA: TGTGCCTGGAGATCATCAGGGGAATATGGCTACACCTTC. Translation: CAWRSSGEYGYTF. The chain links TRBV30 to TRBJ1-2; D is possibly TRBD1 (6 bases). The CDR3 consists of 13 residues. The germline V gene encodes CDR1 GTSNPN and CDR2 SVGIG (reference sequence). Trimming removed 3 bases at V and 5 bases at J, with 13 bases between. The variable domain in full, with the rest retrieved from reference TRBV30 and TRBJ1-2, is SQTIHQWPATLVQPVGSPLSLECTVEGTSNPNLYWYRQAAGRGLQLLFYSVGIGQISSEVPQNLSASRPQDRQFILSSKKLLLSDSGFYLCAWRSSGEYGYTFGSGTRLTVV.

Only one count was recorded for this clone. CDR3 region: CASSIYRGRNTEAFF. Here the CDR3 DNA reads TGTGCCAGCAGCATTTACCGGGGCCGGAACACTGAAGCTTTCTTT. This sequence joins TRBV5-8 and TRBJ1-1; a weak D match, TRBD1 (5 bases). CDR3 length: 15 amino acids. Germline CDR1 and CDR2: SGHTS and YDEGEE. V was pared by 4 bases and J by 1 base, with 14 bases between.

V gene TRBV7-3 combines with J gene TRBJ2-3; D not certain. CDR1 is SGHTA, CDR2 FQGTGA, per germline. The CDR3 loop spans 15 amino acids. Trimming took off 1 base at V and 6 bases at J, with 14 bases between the two ends. This chain's CDR3 is CASSLKAGFADTQYF. The CDR3 DNA is TGTGCCAGCAGCTTAAAGGCTGGGTTCGCTGATACGCAGTATTTT. The variable domain in full, with the rest retrieved from reference TRBV7-3 and TRBJ2-3, is GAGVSQTPSNKVTEKGKYVELRCDPISGHTALYWYRQSLGQGPEFLIYFQGTGAADDSGLPNDRFFAVRPEGSVSTLKIQRTERGDSAVYLCASSLKAGFADTQYFGPGTRLTVL.

V usage is TRBV7-3 and J usage is TRBJ2-3; 8 positions match TRBD1. The CDR3 sequence is 16 residues long. Germline trimming cut 4 bases from V and 2 bases from J; bases unmatched to any gene: 8. Germline V gene data show CDR1 as SGHTA and CDR2 as FQGTGA. The CDR3 reads CASSSTTGGLTDTQYF. The CDR3 region has the DNA TGTGCCAGCAGCTCCACTACAGGGGGACTCACAGATACGCAGTATTTT. Together with reference TRBV7-3 and TRBJ2-3, the CDR3 gives the full variable domain: GAGVSQTPSNKVTEKGKYVELRCDPISGHTALYWYRQSLGQGPEFLIYFQGTGAADDSGLPNDRFFAVRPEGSVSTLKIQRTERGDSAVYLCASSSTTGGLTDTQYFGPGTRLTVL.

This clone was detected only a few times. The chain employs TRBV2 and TRBJ2-7; D unclear. The CDR3 extends over 12 amino acids. CDR1 SNHLY and CDR2 FYNNEI come from the germline V gene. Trimming pared 4 bases from V and 0 bases from J, leaving 4 bases between. CDR3 sequence (DNA): TGTGCCAGCAGTGTTGGCTCCTACGAGCAGTACTTC. This encodes CASSVGSYEQYF.

This clone was found a few times. CDR3 sequence (DNA): TGTGCCAGCAGCAAGCCTCTCTCTGTCACCGGGGAGCTGTTTTTT. Translating it yields CASSKPLSVTGELFF. The rearrangement links TRBV21-1 to TRBJ2-2. TRBV21-1 is designated a pseudogene. This CDR3 spans 15 amino acids.

This clone was recorded a few times. The chain employs TRBV14 and TRBJ1-1; tentative D call: TRBD1 (5 bases). From germline, CDR1 is SGHDN and CDR2 FVKESK. The CDR3 has 17 residues. Trimming cost V 1 base and J 0 bases, with 15 bases left between them. The CDR3 reads CASSQVGGTPMNTEAFF. The DNA for the CDR3 is TGTGCCAGCAGCCAAGTTGGGGGTACACCTATGAACACTGAAGCTTTCTTT.

The V gene is TRBV29-1, the J gene TRBJ2-3; 10 bases map to TRBD2. V trimming: 5 bases; J trimming: 1 base; junction bases outside the gene matches: 12. From germline, CDR1 is SQVTM and CDR2 ANQGSEA. The CDR3 runs to 17 residues. CDR3 in amino acids: CSVSKKPLAGGTDTQYF. CDR3 bases: TGCAGCGTTAGCAAGAAGCCCCTAGCGGGGGGCACAGATACGCAGTATTTT.

The chain links TRBV6-6 to TRBJ2-7, with a weak D call TRBD2 (5 bases). Germline-derived CDR1 and CDR2 are MNHNY and SVGAGI (reference sequence). CDR3 length: 15 amino acids. V dropped 4 bases and J dropped 6 bases, with 19 bases sitting between them. The CDR3 loop is CASSSGLAGRGEQYF. For the CDR3, the DNA is TGTGCCAGCAGTTCTGGGTTAGCAGGACGGGGCGAGCAGTACTTC.